The 31 T cell receptor beta chains listed next were all sequenced from one sample in a study of vaccination effects on CD4 cells after COVID-19. With the ViraFEST assay, the study expanded antigen-specific CD4+ T cells using viral peptide pools, then sequenced them. After roughly 10 days in culture, the CD4+ T cells were isolated. Two-dose vaccination with either BNT162b2 or mRNA-1273 was given to the participants. Antigens for these TCRs are unknown. Sequencing used immunoSEQ multiplex PCR; TCRdb keeps in-frame clones, though not all of them. This table holds approximately 12,000 clones, around 68% found once. Sequenced here: CD4+ T cells from PBMCs cultured with SARS-CoV-2 spike peptides, sampled after COVID-19 vaccination. These receptors originate from a human donor who received a COVID-19 vaccine.

V usage is TRBV4-2 and J usage is TRBJ2-3; D might be TRBD2 (5 bases). The germline CDR1 and CDR2 sequences are LGHNA and YNFKEQ. The CDR3 runs 14 residues. V was shortened by 1 base and J by 6 bases, with 11 bases between the two germline ends. CDR3 nucleotide sequence: TGTGCCAGCAGCCAAGCCCGAGTAGCGGATACGCAGTATTTT. The encoded protein is CASSQARVADTQYF.

The V gene is TRBV28, the J gene TRBJ1-1; 12 nucleotides match TRBD1. Germline V gene data show CDR1 as MDHEN and CDR2 as SYDVKM. This CDR3 spans 16 amino acids. V lost 7 bases and J lost 4; bases outside the gene matches: 10. The CDR3, as DNA: TGTGCCAGCAACCCCCGGGACAGGGGGCGAGGCACTGAAGCTTTCTTT. Amino acids: CASNPRDRGRGTEAFF.

The genes are TRBV2 and TRBJ2-5, with D unclear. In germline, CDR1 is SNHLY, CDR2 FYNNEI. The CDR3 runs to 14 residues. The ends were cut back, 4 bases at V and 7 bases at J, with 16 bases in the middle. The CDR3: CASSVSPSEGTQYF. DNA of the CDR3: TGTGCCAGCAGTGTTTCCCCGTCGGAAGGGACCCAGTACTTC.

V usage is TRBV30 and J usage is TRBJ2-7; 10 nucleotides agree with TRBD1. This CDR3 is 14 amino acids long. V lost 5 bases and J lost 8; bases outside the gene matches: 12. CDR1 GTSNPN and CDR2 SVGIG come from the germline V gene (reference sequence). The CDR3 loop is CAWGTTGQGNKQYF. In nucleotides, the CDR3 is TGTGCCTGGGGAACCACGGGACAGGGGAATAAGCAGTACTTC.

The V gene is TRBV6-1, the J gene TRBJ2-5, with 9 nucleotides matching TRBD2. The CDR3 runs to 17 residues. After removal of 0 bases from V and 4 bases from J, the junction contained 9 bases not matched to a gene. Germline assignment: CDR1 MNHNS and CDR2 SASEGT. The CDR3 reads CASSEALALAGLETQYF. The CDR3 DNA reads as TGTGCCAGCAGTGAAGCGCTGGCGCTAGCGGGGTTAGAGACCCAGTACTTC.

The gene calls are TRBV3-1 (or the pseudogene TRBV3-2) and TRBJ2-7; the D gene is possibly TRBD2 (6 bases). Trimming stripped 4 bases from V and 4 bases from J, with 20 bases between. Germline-derived CDR1 and CDR2 are LGHDT and YNNKEL (reference sequence). The CDR3 has 16 amino acids. The DNA for the CDR3 is TGTGCCAGCAGCCGACGGGGGAGCACAGTCACTTACGAGCAGTACTTC. This translates into CASSRRGSTVTYEQYF.

The chain combines TRBV5-1 with TRBJ2-3; 8 bases line up with TRBD1. The germline CDR1 and CDR2 sequences are SGHRS and YFSETQ. The CDR3 is 14 residues long. Germline trimming cut 6 bases from V and 6 bases from J; bases unmatched to any gene: 9. Here the CDR3 DNA reads TGCGCCAGCACCCAGGACAGGGTGGGGGATACGCAGTATTTT. This gives the protein CASTQDRVGDTQYF.

V gene TRBV27 combines with J gene TRBJ1-2, with D perhaps matching TRBD1 (5 bases). CDR1 and CDR2 (germline): MNHEY, SMNVEV (reference sequence). This CDR3 has 14 amino acids. V shed 8 bases and J shed 4 bases, with 17 bases lying between them. CDR3 nucleotides: TGTGCCAGCGGGCAGGGCACAGGCGCCTATGGCTACACCTTC. It translates to CASGQGTGAYGYTF.

This clone was counted between two and nine times. The chain links TRBV14 to TRBJ1-3; possible D gene TRBD1, 5 bases. The germline CDR1 and CDR2 sequences are SGHDN and FVKESK. The CDR3 spans 14 residues. V was pared by 6 bases and J by 2 bases, with 11 bases between. CDR3 loop: CASSPLGPGNTIYF. The CDR3 nucleotides are TGTGCCAGCAGTCCCTTGGGGCCTGGAAACACCATATATTTT.

The CDR3 DNA sequence: TGTGCCAGCAGCCAAGACCGGACTAGCGGGAGACTAGCCAAAAACATTCAGTACTTC. This translates into CASSQDRTSGRLAKNIQYF. V gene TRBV3-1 (or the pseudogene TRBV3-2) combines with J gene TRBJ2-4; 13 bases map to TRBD2. The germline V gene has CDR1 LGHDT and CDR2 YNNKEL (reference sequence). This CDR3 is 19 amino acids long. Germline trimming cut 0 bases from V and 0 bases from J; bases unmatched to any gene: 5.

The chain employs TRBV12-3 or TRBV12-4 and TRBJ2-1; tentative D call: TRBD1 (6 bases). Trimming left V 7 bases short and J 7 bases short, with 11 bases between. The CDR3 is made up of 12 amino acids. The CDR3 reads CASTSTGNEQFF. CDR3 coding DNA: TGTGCCAGCACTTCCACAGGGAATGAGCAGTTCTTC.

This chain uses TRBV18 with TRBJ1-4; TRBD1 might be the D (5 bases). The CDR3 is 16 amino acids. Between the trimmed V and J ends, which lost 5 bases and 2 bases, there was a span of 15 bases. The germline CDR1 and CDR2 sequences are KGHSH and LQKENI. The CDR3 region has the DNA TGTGCCAGCTCATCAACCGGAGGGGTTACTAATGAAAAACTGTTTTTT. Translating gives CASSSTGGVTNEKLFF.

J is TRBJ2-7 and V is TRBV29-1; 7 bases align to TRBD1. The CDR3 consists of 12 residues. Germline V gene sequence: CDR1 SQVTM, CDR2 ANQGSEA. The V segment lost 6 bases and the J segment 5 bases; nucleotides outside the gene matches: 7. CDR3 residues: CSVNRGPNEQYF. The CDR3 DNA is TGCAGCGTCAACAGGGGACCGAACGAGCAGTACTTC.

By share of the sample, this clone is medium-sized (0.01 to 0.1%). The V and J genes are TRBV7-8 and TRBJ1-2, with 8 positions matching TRBD1. The V segment lost 5 bases and the J segment 4 bases; nucleotides outside the gene matches: 6. The CDR3 length is 14 residues. Germline V gene sequence: CDR1 SGHVS, CDR2 FQNEAQ. CDR3 loop: CASSPRQGTYGYTF. The CDR3 nucleotides are TGTGCCAGCAGCCCGCGACAGGGGACCTATGGCTACACCTTC.

This rearrangement joins TRBV3-1 (or the pseudogene TRBV3-2) to TRBJ1-1; D call uncertain. This CDR3 region has 13 residues. The V gene lost 2 bases and the J gene lost 0 bases, with 4 bases spanning the gap. From germline, CDR1 is LGHDT and CDR2 YNNKEL (reference sequence). The chain's CDR3 is CASSQLLNTEAFF. CDR3 nucleotide sequence: TGTGCCAGCAGCCAATTGCTGAACACTGAAGCTTTCTTT.

This clone has a handful of counts. Here the CDR3 reads CASSIGFGNTIYF. The CDR3 DNA is TGTGCCAGTAGTATTGGTTTTGGAAACACCATATATTTT. The chain recombines TRBV19 with TRBJ1-3; D ambiguous. V dropped 3 bases and J dropped 3 bases, with 6 bases sitting between them. The CDR3 runs 13 residues. Germline lookup yields CDR1 LNHDA and CDR2 SQIVND (reference sequence). Supplemented by reference TRBV19 and TRBJ1-3, the full variable domain reads DGGITQSPKYLFRKEGQNVTLSCEQNLNHDAMYWYRQDPGQGLRLIYYSQIVNDFQKGDIAEGYSVSREKKESFPLTVTSAQKNPTAFYLCASSIGFGNTIYFGEGSWLTVV.

The CDR3 protein is CASSLRGSSYNEQFF. Here the CDR3 DNA reads TGTGCCAGCAGCTTAAGGGGGAGCTCCTACAATGAGCAGTTCTTC. The chain uses TRBV7-9 and TRBJ2-1, with D tentatively TRBD1 (6 bases). Trimming left V 2 bases short and J 0 bases short, with 8 bases between. Germline CDR1 SEHNR, CDR2 FQNEAQ (reference sequence). The CDR3 covers 15 residues.

This chain links TRBV18 with TRBJ2-1, with D possibly matching TRBD2 (7 bases). The V end was cut by 2 bases, the J end by 3 bases, with 14 bases between. The CDR3 totals 16 residues. Germline V gene lookup returns CDR1 KGHSH and CDR2 LQKENI. Written as DNA, the CDR3 is TGTGCCAGCTCACCAGGGGGGGCCCTCATCTACAATGAGCAGTTCTTC. It specifies CASSPGGALIYNEQFF.

The chain employs TRBV6-6 and TRBJ2-2; D possibly corresponds to TRBD1 (7 bases). The CDR3 sequence is 16 residues long. V was pared by 5 bases and J by 4 bases, with 17 bases between. The germline gives CDR1 MNHNY, CDR2 SVGAGI (reference sequence). DNA of the CDR3: TGTGCCAGCAGTGGGGGGACAGTCCCCGGCACCGGGGAGCTGTTTTTT. As protein: CASSGGTVPGTGELFF.

The gene calls are TRBV7-2 and TRBJ2-5; 13 bases align to TRBD2. The CDR3 runs to 16 residues. The germline V gene encodes CDR1 SGHTA and CDR2 FQGNSA. Trimming cost V 5 bases and J 4 bases; bases outside gene matches: 7. The CDR3 region is CASSRRTSGGGETQYF. CDR3 DNA: TGTGCCAGCAGCCGCCGGACTAGCGGGGGAGGAGAGACCCAGTACTTC.

The chain couples TRBV5-4 to TRBJ2-5; 7 bases are shared with TRBD1. V lost 5 bases, J lost 1 base, and 11 bases stayed unmatched. Germline-derived CDR1 and CDR2 are SGHNT and YYREEE (reference sequence). CDR3 length: 16 amino acids. The CDR3 spells CASSFAPGQIQETQYF. The CDR3 nucleotides are TGTGCCAGCAGTTTCGCCCCGGGACAGATCCAAGAGACCCAGTACTTC.

In its sample, this clone was seen a few times. The rearrangement links TRBV10-1 to TRBJ2-2; unclear D gene. CDR3 size: 16 residues. Germline CDR1 is WNHNN and CDR2 is SYGVQD (reference sequence). V gave up 2 bases and J gave up 1 base, with 11 bases separating them. CDR3 protein: CASSEVGLGNTGELFF. The CDR3 region has the DNA TGCGCCAGCAGTGAGGTGGGATTAGGGAACACCGGGGAGCTGTTTTTT.

The J gene is TRBJ1-1, the V gene TRBV2; TRBD1 matches at 10 bases. The CDR3 totals 12 residues. Germline V gene lookup returns CDR1 SNHLY and CDR2 FYNNEI. The ends lost 10 bases at V and 5 bases at J; junction bases unmatched: 4. The CDR3 coding sequence is TGTGCCACCCGGACAGGGGGGACTGAAGCTTTCTTT. It is translated as CATRTGGTEAFF. Drawing the rest from reference TRBV2 and TRBJ1-1, the complete variable domain is EPEVTQTPSHQVTQMGQEVILRCVPISNHLYFYWYRQILGQKVEFLVSFYNNEISEKSEIFDDQFSVERPDGSNFTLKIRSTKLEDSAMYFCATRTGGTEAFFGQGTRLTVV.

The V and J genes are TRBV7-2 and TRBJ2-1; 15 nucleotides agree with TRBD2. V trimming: 3 bases; J trimming: 0 bases; junction bases outside the gene matches: 3. The CDR3 is 18 amino acids. Germline-derived CDR1 and CDR2 are SGHTA and FQGNSA. CDR3 coding DNA: TGTGCCAGCAGCTTCGGACTAGCGGGGGGGAGCTCCTACAATGAGCAGTTCTTC. Its translation is CASSFGLAGGSSYNEQFF.

V and J are TRBV2 and TRBJ1-5; D is possibly TRBD1 (5 bases). Germline CDR1 is SNHLY and CDR2 is FYNNEI. The CDR3 consists of 14 residues. Trimming shortened V by 8 bases and J by 2 bases, and 13 bases separated the two germline ends. CDR3 nucleotide sequence: TGTGCCAGCCTGATGGAGGGGCGCAATCAGCCCCAGCATTTT. Amino acid sequence: CASLMEGRNQPQHF.

This clone is termed medium-sized. The chain carries TRBV3-1 (or the pseudogene TRBV3-2) and TRBJ2-2; D not resolved. The CDR3 runs to 11 residues. V was shortened by 3 bases and J by 6 bases, with 2 bases between the two germline ends. CDR1 LGHDT and CDR2 YNNKEL come from the germline V gene (reference sequence). The CDR3 coding sequence is TGTGCCAGCAGCCATTCCGGGGAGCTGTTTTTT. The encoded protein is CASSHSGELFF.

Details on this clone: A junction boundary mismatches the germline segment, possibly from a read error. This chain links TRBV6-5 with TRBJ1-2; D is perhaps TRBD1 (5 bases). This CDR3 spans 14 amino acids. CDR1 and CDR2 from the germline V gene are MNHEY and SVGAGI. This chain's CDR3 is CASSDSGGGYGYTF. The CDR3 bases are TGTGCCAGCAGTGACTCTGGGGGGGGATATGGCTACACCTTC.

A few counts support this clone. The chain employs TRBV19 and TRBJ1-5, with D perhaps TRBD1 (5 bases). Germline CDR1 is LNHDA and CDR2 is SQIVND (reference sequence). The CDR3 totals 15 residues. Trimming left V 2 bases short and J 4 bases short, with 12 bases between. CDR3 nucleotides: TGTGCCAGTAGTATACAGGCGGCAGGGAATCAGCCCCAGCATTTT. Amino acids: CASSIQAAGNQPQHF.

The chain links TRBV23-1 to TRBJ2-7; no firm D call. TRBV23-1 counts as an open reading frame of uncertain function. V dropped 9 bases and J dropped 2 bases, with 17 bases sitting between them. The CDR3 contains 14 residues. This CDR3 is CARVPTLNTYEQYF. CDR3 DNA: TGCGCCAGAGTCCCTACCTTGAATACCTACGAGCAGTACTTC.

The chain uses TRBV7-2 and TRBJ1-2; 8 bases match TRBD1. The V segment lost 5 bases and the J segment 4 bases; nucleotides outside the gene matches: 6. This CDR3 region has 14 residues. Germline CDR1 is SGHTA and CDR2 is FQGNSA. CDR3 coding DNA: TGTGCCAGCAGCCAGACAGGGGTCCCCTATGGCTACACCTTC. This gives the protein CASSQTGVPYGYTF. Based on the CDR3 plus reference TRBV7-2 and TRBJ1-2, the full variable domain is GAGVSQSPSNKVTEKGKDVELRCDPISGHTALYWYRQSLGQGLEFLIYFQGNSAPDKSGLPSDRFSAERTGGSVSTLTIQRTQQEDSAVYLCASSQTGVPYGYTFGSGTRLTVV.

This clone is medium-sized (0.01 to 0.1%) in the sample. CDR3 bases: TGTGCCAGCTGCCGCTCAGAGGGGCGGTCCACTGAAGCTTTCTTT. Protein sequence: CASCRSEGRSTEAFF. J is TRBJ1-1 and V is TRBV28, with a weak D call TRBD1 (5 bases). Trimming took 8 bases from V and 4 from J, leaving 20 bases between them. The germline V gene encodes CDR1 MDHEN and CDR2 SYDVKM. The CDR3 has 15 residues. Using reference TRBV28 and TRBJ1-1 for the parts outside the CDR3, the full variable domain is DVKVTQSSRYLVKRTGEKVFLECVQDMDHENMFWYRQDPGLGLRLIYFSYDVKMKEKGDIPEGYSVSREKKERFSLILESASTNQTSMYLCASCRSEGRSTEAFFGQGTRLTVV.